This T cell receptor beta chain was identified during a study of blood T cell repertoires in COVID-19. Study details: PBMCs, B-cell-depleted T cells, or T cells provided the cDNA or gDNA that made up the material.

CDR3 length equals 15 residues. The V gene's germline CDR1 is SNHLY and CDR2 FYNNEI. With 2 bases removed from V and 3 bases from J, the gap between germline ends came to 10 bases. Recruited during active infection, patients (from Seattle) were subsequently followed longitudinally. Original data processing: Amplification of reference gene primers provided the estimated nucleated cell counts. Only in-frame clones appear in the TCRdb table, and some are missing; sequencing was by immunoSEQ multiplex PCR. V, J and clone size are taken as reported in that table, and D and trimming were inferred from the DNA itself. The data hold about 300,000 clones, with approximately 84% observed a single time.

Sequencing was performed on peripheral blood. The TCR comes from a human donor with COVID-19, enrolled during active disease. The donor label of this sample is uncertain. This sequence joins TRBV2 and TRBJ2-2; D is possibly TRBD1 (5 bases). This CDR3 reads CASSELGQDTGELFF. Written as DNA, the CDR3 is TGTGCCAGCAGTGAATTGGGGCAGGACACCGGGGAGCTGTTTTTT.